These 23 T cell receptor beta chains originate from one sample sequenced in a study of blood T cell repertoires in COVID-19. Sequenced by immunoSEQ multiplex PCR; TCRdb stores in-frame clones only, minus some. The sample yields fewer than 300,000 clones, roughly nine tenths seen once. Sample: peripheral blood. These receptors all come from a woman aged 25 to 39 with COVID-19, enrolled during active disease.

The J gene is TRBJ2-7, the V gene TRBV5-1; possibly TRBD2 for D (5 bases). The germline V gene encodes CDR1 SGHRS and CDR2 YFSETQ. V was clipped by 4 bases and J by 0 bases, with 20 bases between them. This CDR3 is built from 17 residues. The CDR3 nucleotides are TGCGCCAGCAGCGCCTACGGGAATACTCAGAGCTCCTACGAGCAGTACTTC. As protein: CASSAYGNTQSSYEQYF.

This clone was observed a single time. The CDR3 bases are TGCGCCAGCAGCGCCGGGACTAGCGGGAGGGCCTCCGAGCAGTACTTC. It translates to CASSAGTSGRASEQYF. The chain couples TRBV5-1 to TRBJ2-7, with TRBD2 matching over 16 bases. The CDR3 totals 16 residues. In germline, CDR1 is SGHRS, CDR2 YFSETQ. Trimming at V came to 4 bases and at J to 6 bases, leaving 7 bases not matched to a gene.

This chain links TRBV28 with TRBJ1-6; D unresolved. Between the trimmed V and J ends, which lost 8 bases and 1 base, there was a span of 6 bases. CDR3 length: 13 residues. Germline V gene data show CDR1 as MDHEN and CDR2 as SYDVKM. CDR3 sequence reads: CASFRSYNSPLHF. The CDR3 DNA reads TGTGCCAGCTTCAGGTCCTATAATTCACCCCTCCACTTT.

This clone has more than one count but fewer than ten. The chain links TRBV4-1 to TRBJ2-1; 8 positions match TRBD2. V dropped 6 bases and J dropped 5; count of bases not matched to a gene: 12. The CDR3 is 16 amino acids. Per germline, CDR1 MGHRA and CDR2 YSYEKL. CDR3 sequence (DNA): TGCGCCAGCAGACACGCGGGACTAGGTGGGAACAATGAGCAGTTCTTC. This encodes CASRHAGLGGNNEQFF.

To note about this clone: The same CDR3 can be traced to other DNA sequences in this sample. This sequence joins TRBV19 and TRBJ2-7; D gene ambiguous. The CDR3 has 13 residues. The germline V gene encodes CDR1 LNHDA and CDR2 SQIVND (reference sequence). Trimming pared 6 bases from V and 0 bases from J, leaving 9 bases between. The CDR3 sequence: CASSHSSSYEQYF. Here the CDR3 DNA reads TGTGCCAGTAGCCACTCTAGCTCCTACGAGCAGTACTTC.

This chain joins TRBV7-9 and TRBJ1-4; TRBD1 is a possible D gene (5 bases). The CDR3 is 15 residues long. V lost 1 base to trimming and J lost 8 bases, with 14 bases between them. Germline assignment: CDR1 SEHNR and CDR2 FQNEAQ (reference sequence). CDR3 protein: CASSLVRQGGEKLFF. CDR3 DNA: TGTGCCAGCAGCTTAGTTCGGCAGGGTGGGGAAAAACTGTTTTTT.

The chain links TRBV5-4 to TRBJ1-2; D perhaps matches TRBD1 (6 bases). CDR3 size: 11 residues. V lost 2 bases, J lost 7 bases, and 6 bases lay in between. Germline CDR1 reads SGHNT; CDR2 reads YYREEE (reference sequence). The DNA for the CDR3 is TGTGCCAGCAGCTTAGGGGGTGGCTACACCTTC. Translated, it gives CASSLGGGYTF. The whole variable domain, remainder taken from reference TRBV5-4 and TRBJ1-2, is ETGVTQSPTHLIKTRGQQVTLRCSSQSGHNTVSWYQQALGQGPQFIFQYYREEENGRGNFPPRFSGLQFPNYSSELNVNALELDDSALYLCASSLGGGYTFGSGTRLTVV.

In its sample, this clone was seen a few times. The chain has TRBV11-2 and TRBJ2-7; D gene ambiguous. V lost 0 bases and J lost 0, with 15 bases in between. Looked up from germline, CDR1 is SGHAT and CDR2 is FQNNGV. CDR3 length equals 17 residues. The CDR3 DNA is TGTGCCAGCAGCTTAGATGCCCCGTTACTGCTCTCCTACGAGCAGTACTTC. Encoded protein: CASSLDAPLLLSYEQYF.

The CDR3 DNA is TGTGCCACCAGCAGAGACGTCACAGGGGGGAGCACCGGGGAGCTGTTTTTT. Translated: CATSRDVTGGSTGELFF. V and J are TRBV15 and TRBJ2-2; 8 nucleotides agree with TRBD1. The CDR3 is 17 amino acids. V dropped 0 bases and J dropped 4; count of bases not matched to a gene: 7. The germline V gene encodes CDR1 LNHNV and CDR2 YYDKDF (reference sequence).

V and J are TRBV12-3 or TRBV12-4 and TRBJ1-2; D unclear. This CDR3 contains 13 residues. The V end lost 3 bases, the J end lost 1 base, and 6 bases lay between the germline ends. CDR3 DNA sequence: TGTGCCAGCAGTTTTCGGGTTAACTATGGCTACACCTTC. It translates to CASSFRVNYGYTF.

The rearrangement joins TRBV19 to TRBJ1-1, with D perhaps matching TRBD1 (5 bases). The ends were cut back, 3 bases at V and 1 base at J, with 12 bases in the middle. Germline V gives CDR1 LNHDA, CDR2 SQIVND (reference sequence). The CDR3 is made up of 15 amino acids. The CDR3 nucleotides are TGTGCCAGTAGTATCCCGGACAACAGGAACACTGAAGCTTTCTTT. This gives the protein CASSIPDNRNTEAFF.

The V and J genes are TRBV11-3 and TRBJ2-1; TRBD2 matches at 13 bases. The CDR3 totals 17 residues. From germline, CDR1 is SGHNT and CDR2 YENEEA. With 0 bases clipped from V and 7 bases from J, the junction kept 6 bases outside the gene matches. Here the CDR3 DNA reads TGTGCCAGCAGCTTAGATGTACTAGCGGGAGGGATTAATGAGCAGTTCTTC. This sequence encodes CASSLDVLAGGINEQFF.

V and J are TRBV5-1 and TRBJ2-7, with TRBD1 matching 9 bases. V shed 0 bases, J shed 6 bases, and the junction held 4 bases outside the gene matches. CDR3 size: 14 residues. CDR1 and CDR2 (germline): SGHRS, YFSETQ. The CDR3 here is CASSLDGTGREQYF. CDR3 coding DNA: TGCGCCAGCAGCTTGGATGGGACAGGGCGCGAGCAGTACTTC.

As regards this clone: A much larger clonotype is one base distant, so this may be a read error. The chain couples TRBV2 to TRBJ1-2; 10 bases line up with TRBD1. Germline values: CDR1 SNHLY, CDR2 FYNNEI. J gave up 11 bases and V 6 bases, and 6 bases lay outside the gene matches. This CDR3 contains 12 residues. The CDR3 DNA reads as TGTGCCAGCAGCCCCGACAGGGGGCAGTACACCTTC. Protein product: CASSPDRGQYTF. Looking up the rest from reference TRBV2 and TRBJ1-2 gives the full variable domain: EPEVTQTPSHQVTQMGQEVILRCVPISNHLYFYWYRQILGQKVEFLVSFYNNEISEKSEIFDDQFSVERPDGSNFTLKIRSTKLEDSAMYFCASSPDRGQYTFGSGTRLTVV.

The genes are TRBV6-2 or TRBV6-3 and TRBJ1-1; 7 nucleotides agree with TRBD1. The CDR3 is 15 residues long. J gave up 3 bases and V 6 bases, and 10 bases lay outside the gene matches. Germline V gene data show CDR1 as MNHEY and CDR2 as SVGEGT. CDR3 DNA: TGTGCCAGCAGACCTATGACAGGGCGGCACACTGAAGCTTTCTTT. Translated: CASRPMTGRHTEAFF.

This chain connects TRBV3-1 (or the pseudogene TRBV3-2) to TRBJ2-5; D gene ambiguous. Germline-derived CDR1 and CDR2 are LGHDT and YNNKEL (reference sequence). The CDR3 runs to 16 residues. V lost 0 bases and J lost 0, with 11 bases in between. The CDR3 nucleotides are TGTGCCAGCAGCCAAGAAGGAGCAGCCGACCAAGAGACCCAGTACTTC. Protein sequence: CASSQEGAADQETQYF.

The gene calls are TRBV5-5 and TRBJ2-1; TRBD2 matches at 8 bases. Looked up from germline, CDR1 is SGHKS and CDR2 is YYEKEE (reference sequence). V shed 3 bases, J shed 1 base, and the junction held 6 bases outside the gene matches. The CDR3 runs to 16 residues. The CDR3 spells CASSSPGLVSYNEQFF. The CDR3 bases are TGTGCCAGCAGCTCACCGGGACTAGTTTCCTACAATGAGCAGTTCTTC.

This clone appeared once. Written as DNA, the CDR3 is TGTGCCAGCAGACCTTCAGGGTTAGCCAAAAACATTCAGTACTTC. Translated: CASRPSGLAKNIQYF. V gene TRBV5-6 combines with J gene TRBJ2-4, with D perhaps TRBD1 (5 bases). V lost 5 bases and J 0 bases, leaving 12 bases between the germline ends. Germline CDR1 reads SGHDT; CDR2 reads YYEEEE. The CDR3 consists of 15 residues.

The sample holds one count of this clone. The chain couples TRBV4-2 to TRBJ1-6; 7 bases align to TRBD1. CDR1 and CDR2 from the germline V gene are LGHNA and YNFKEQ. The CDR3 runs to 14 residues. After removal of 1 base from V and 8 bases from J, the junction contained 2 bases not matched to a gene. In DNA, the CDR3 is TGTGCCAGCAGCCAAGGGGACAGCCATTCACCCCTCCACTTT. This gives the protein CASSQGDSHSPLHF.

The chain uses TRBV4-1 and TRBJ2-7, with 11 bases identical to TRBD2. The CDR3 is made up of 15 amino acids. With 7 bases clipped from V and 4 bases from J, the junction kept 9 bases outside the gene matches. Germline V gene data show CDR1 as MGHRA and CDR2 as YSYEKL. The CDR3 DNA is TGCGCCAGCACTCACCTAGCGGGAGGAAGGTACGAGCAGTACTTC. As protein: CASTHLAGGRYEQYF.

The CDR3 DNA reads TGTGCCAGCAGCCAAGTAGCGGGAGGGTTTCGGAATGAGCAGTTCTTC. This encodes CASSQVAGGFRNEQFF. The chain joins TRBV3-1 (or the pseudogene TRBV3-2) to TRBJ2-1, with 11 bases aligning to TRBD2. Germline trimming cut 1 base from V and 7 bases from J; bases unmatched to any gene: 6. The CDR3 has 16 amino acids. CDR1 and CDR2 (germline): LGHDT, YNNKEL (reference sequence).

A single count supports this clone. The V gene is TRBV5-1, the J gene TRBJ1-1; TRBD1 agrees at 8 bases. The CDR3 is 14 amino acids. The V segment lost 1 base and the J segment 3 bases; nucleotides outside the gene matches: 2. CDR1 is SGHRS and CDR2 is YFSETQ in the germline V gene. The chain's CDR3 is CASSLNRGDTEAFF. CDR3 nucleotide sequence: TGCGCCAGCAGCTTGAACAGGGGGGACACTGAAGCTTTCTTT.

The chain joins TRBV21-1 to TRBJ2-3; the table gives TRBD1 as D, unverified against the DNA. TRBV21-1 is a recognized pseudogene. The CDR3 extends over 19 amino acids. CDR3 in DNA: TGTGCCAGCAGCAAAGTCCGGGACAGGGGGCAGTTCGGGGCAGATACGCAGTATTTT. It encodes CASSKVRDRGQFGADTQYF.